Below, 2 T cell receptor beta chains from the same sample are listed, as sequenced in a study of regulatory T cells in long-lasting Graves disease. The time point was: persistent/refractory GD, antithyroid drugs over 5 years with positive TRAb. Isolated PBMC RNA provided the starting material for the TCR library. Researchers made TCR beta libraries by using iRepertoire HTBI primers and running Arm-PCR on CDR3 regions. TCRdb recomputed calls from the multiplex PCR reads with MiXCR, one row per CDR3 protein. This sample has about 430,000 distinct CDR3 sequences, with approximately 22% found just once. The material was peripheral blood mononuclear cells (PBMCs), obtained when the disease was refractory, from a patient treated with antithyroid drugs. The source of these receptors is a female donor with Graves disease.

Many counts were recorded for this clonotype. This chain uses TRBV28 with TRBJ1-1; D possibly corresponds to TRBD1 (5 bases). The CDR3 sequence is 14 residues long. V was pared by 4 bases and J by 5 bases, with 14 bases between. Per germline, CDR1 MDHEN and CDR2 SYDVKM. DNA for the CDR3: TGTGCCAGCAGTTACCCGACAGCGTGGACTGAAGCTTTCTTT. Translated, it gives CASSYPTAWTEAFF.

In its sample, this clonotype was seen a few times. The chain employs TRBV14 and TRBJ1-2; 7 positions agree with TRBD1. Per germline, CDR1 SGHDN and CDR2 FVKESK. The CDR3 runs to 15 residues. With 2 bases clipped from V and 7 bases from J, the junction kept 10 bases outside the gene matches. The CDR3 bases are TGTGCCAGCAGCCAACTATCAACAGGGGCGGCTGGCTACACCTTC. Translation gives CASSQLSTGAAGYTF.